This T cell receptor beta chain derives from a study of response to subunit inactivated influenza vaccine. This CDR3 spans 13 amino acids. The V and J ends lost 9 bases and 3 bases, in that order; junction bases with no gene match: 4. Germline CDR1 is ENHRY and CDR2 is SYGVKD. One entry per CDR3 protein results from TCRdb running MiXCR on the RT-PCR reads. The repertoire holds over 750,000 distinct CDR3 sequences, with about 20% as singletons. The sample holds many counts of this clonotype. This specimen was PBMCs from blood, taken around 5 days after vaccination. The rearrangement uses TRBV10-3 and TRBJ2-3; 9 bases line up with TRBD1. This TCR was recovered from a man in his forties or fifties who received an inactivated influenza vaccine. The CDR3 DNA follows: TGTGCCATTAGACAGGGGGTAACAGATACGCAGTATTTT. This encodes CAIRQGVTDTQYF.